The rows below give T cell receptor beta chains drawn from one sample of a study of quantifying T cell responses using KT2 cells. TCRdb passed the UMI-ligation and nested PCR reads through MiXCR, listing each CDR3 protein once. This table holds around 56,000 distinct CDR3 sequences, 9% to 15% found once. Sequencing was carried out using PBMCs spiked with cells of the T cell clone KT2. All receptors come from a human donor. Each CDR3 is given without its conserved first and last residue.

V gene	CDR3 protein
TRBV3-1	ASSQQQAQETQY
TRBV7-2	ASNTGGGSGNTIY
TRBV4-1	ASSTQGHRADTEAF
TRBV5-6	ASSLLGAAGTEAF
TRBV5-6	ASSFLALNDQPQH
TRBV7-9	ASSLLQAGADEQF
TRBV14	ASSQENWNYGYT
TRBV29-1	SVMGQANTGELF
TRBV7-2	ASSPGTGNSGANVLT
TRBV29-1	SVELPAGDEQY
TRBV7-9	ASSPRTGATEAF
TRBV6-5	ASSTQGIALEAF
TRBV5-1	ASSLGQPSYEQY
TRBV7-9	ASSSSLWAGSQPQH
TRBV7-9	AGVFRTGTDTQY
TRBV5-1	ASSLGGDGSAETQY
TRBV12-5	ASGLSARGLEAMYNEQF
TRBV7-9	ASSSLRGSEEKLF
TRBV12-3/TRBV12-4	ASSFGTPGEQF
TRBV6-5	ASSYSQRGEQF
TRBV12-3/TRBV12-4	ASRSDYPGLF
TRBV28	ASRTRLGTDTQY
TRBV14	ASSQWDHTGTSGIDEQF
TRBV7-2	ASSPGLAGVYEQY
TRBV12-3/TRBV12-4	ASRLASQEKLF
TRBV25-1	ASKTGSGTEAF